These T cell receptor beta chains were read from a single sample in a study of spatial heterogeneity in lung cancer. TCRdb reanalysed the 5' RACE reads using MiXCR and keeps one entry per CDR3 protein. The table shows roughly 120,000 distinct CDR3 sequences, with 9.5% to 15% occurring only once. Sequences were derived from PBMCs, sampled at follow-up. The receptors stem from a male donor with early-stage non-small cell lung cancer. CDR3s include the opening cysteine and the closing phenylalanine or tryptophan. Fields, in order: J gene, clone size, D gene, V gene, CDR3 protein, CDR3 DNA. The D gene is left open where the match is weak. A row's size may be missing; if present it is once, few, many or a size class.

>TRBJ2-7|many|-|TRBV9
CASSAGKEAGYEQYF
TGTGCCAGCAGCGCTGGGAAGGAAGCTGGCTACGAGCAGTACTTC
>TRBJ1-3|many|-|TRBV5-6
CASNPTGTPNSGNTIYF
TGTGCCAGCAACCCAACCGGGACACCTAACTCTGGAAACACCATATATTTT
>TRBJ2-5|many|-|TRBV29-1
CSGGQETQYF
TGCAGCGGGGGCCAAGAGACCCAGTACTTC
>TRBJ1-1|-|-|TRBV5-1
CASSLPPNTEAFF
TGCGCCAGCAGCTTGCCCCCGAACACTGAAGCTTTCTTT
>TRBJ1-2|many|TRBD1|TRBV9
CASSVAVDRAGYTF
TGTGCCAGCAGCGTAGCTGTGGACAGGGCGGGCTACACCTTC
>TRBJ2-6|few|-|TRBV7-8
CASSLVPPNVLTF
TGTGCCAGCAGCTTAGTGCCACCAAACGTCCTGACTTTC
>TRBJ2-7|many|-|TRBV28
CASRRDYEQYF
TGTGCCAGCAGGAGGGACTACGAGCAGTACTTC
>TRBJ1-2|few|-|TRBV14
CASSQRDRSHYYGYTF
TGTGCCAGCAGCCAACGAGACAGGAGCCATTACTATGGCTACACCTTC
>TRBJ1-2|few|-|TRBV5-4
CASSLDRYGYTF
TGTGCCAGCAGCTTGGACAGATATGGCTACACCTTC
>TRBJ2-5|few|TRBD2|TRBV20-1
CSAPSGGVSKTQYF
TGCAGTGCTCCAAGCGGGGGGGTTTCGAAGACCCAGTACTTC
>TRBJ2-2|-|TRBD1|TRBV12-3/TRBV12-4
CASSRTGGAKWLFF
TGTGCCAGCAGTCGGACAGGGGGCGCAAAGTGGTTGTTTTTT
>TRBJ2-4|many|-|TRBV3-1
CASRFRGAKNIQYF
TGTGCCAGCAGGTTTAGGGGAGCCAAAAACATTCAGTACTTC
>TRBJ1-1|few|-|TRBV7-8
CASSPRDREAFF
TGTGCCAGCAGCCCCCGTGACAGAGAAGCTTTCTTT
>TRBJ2-2|-|-|TRBV25-1
CASNVGNTGELFF
TGTGCCAGCAATGTTGGGAACACCGGGGAGCTGTTTTTT
>TRBJ1-1|few|-|TRBV11-1
CASSSGLANTEAFF
TGTGCCAGCAGCTCGGGACTCGCGAACACTGAAGCTTTCTTT
>TRBJ1-1|-|-|TRBV5-1
CASSFAGGQMNTEAFF
TGCGCCAGCAGCTTTGCCGGCGGGCAGATGAACACTGAAGCTTTCTTT
>TRBJ2-6|many|-|TRBV24-1
CATSVGGDTPSGANVLTF
TGTGCCACCAGTGTAGGGGGGGACACCCCCTCTGGGGCCAACGTCCTGACTTTC
>TRBJ1-4|few|-|TRBV5-1
CASSLRGRENEKLFF
TGCGCCAGCAGCTTGAGGGGACGAGAAAATGAAAAACTGTTTTTT
>TRBJ2-3|-|-|TRBV29-1
CSVANPDAGDTQYF
TGCAGCGTTGCAAATCCCGACGCTGGAGATACGCAGTATTTT
>TRBJ2-3|few|TRBD2|TRBV5-1
CASSPSGGDRTDTQYF
TGCGCCAGCAGTCCAAGCGGGGGGGATCGCACAGATACGCAGTATTTT
>TRBJ2-5|-|TRBD1|TRBV28
CASRDRGTKTQYF
TGTGCCAGCAGGGACAGGGGTACGAAGACCCAGTACTTC
>TRBJ1-4|many|-|TRBV21-1
CASGGQGNEKLFF
TGTGCCAGCGGCGGACAGGGGAATGAAAAACTGTTTTTT
>TRBJ2-3|few|-|TRBV7-9
CASTPRGGQASDTQYF
TGTGCCAGCACCCCGAGAGGAGGACAAGCCTCAGATACGCAGTATTTT
>TRBJ1-5|few|-|TRBV4-1
CASSQAGNQPQHF
TGCGCCAGCAGCCAAGCAGGGAATCAGCCCCAGCATTTT
>TRBJ1-2|many|TRBD1|TRBV4-3
CASSQDEQGGDYGYTF
TGCGCCAGCAGCCAAGACGAACAGGGGGGGGACTATGGCTACACCTTC
>TRBJ2-5|-|TRBD2|TRBV18
CASSPTSAQETQYF
TGTGCCAGCTCACCAACTAGCGCTCAAGAGACCCAGTACTTC
>TRBJ1-2|-|TRBD1|TRBV20-1
CRAGGFNGYTF
TGCAGAGCAGGGGGCTTCAATGGCTACACCTTC
>TRBJ1-5|-|-|TRBV12-3/TRBV12-4
CASSWRGQSNQPQHF
TGTGCCAGCAGTTGGCGTGGTCAGAGCAATCAGCCCCAGCATTTT
>TRBJ2-7|few|-|TRBV5-1
CASSEDGSDANEQYF
TGCGCCAGCAGCGAGGACGGCTCGGATGCCAACGAGCAGTACTTC
>TRBJ1-1|few|-|TRBV5-6
CASSLVSEAFF
TGTGCCAGCAGCTTGGTCTCTGAAGCTTTCTTT
>TRBJ1-6|-|-|TRBV9
CASSFLGADDSPLHF
TGTGCCAGCAGCTTCTTGGGGGCTGATGATTCACCCCTCCACTTT
>TRBJ2-2|-|-|TRBV20-1
CSARDPSMGTGELFF
TGCAGTGCTAGAGATCCTTCGATGGGAACCGGGGAGCTGTTTTTT
>TRBJ1-2|many|-|TRBV28
CASSGRNGYTF
TGTGCCAGCTCGGGTCGAAATGGCTACACCTTC
>TRBJ2-3|few|TRBD1|TRBV6-2/TRBV6-3
CASSLKKTGRDTQYF
TGTGCCAGCAGCCTCAAAAAGACAGGGCGGGATACGCAGTATTTT
>TRBJ2-5|few|TRBD2|TRBV5-4
CASSLSAGGLQETQYF
TGTGCCAGCAGCTTAAGCGCGGGGGGCCTCCAAGAGACCCAGTACTTC
>TRBJ2-7|few|TRBD2|TRBV20-1
CSAREGGSGGLLEQYF
TGCAGTGCTAGAGAGGGTGGTAGCGGGGGACTTTTGGAGCAGTACTTC
>TRBJ1-6|many|-|TRBV28
CASSLVRQEGSPLHF
TGTGCCAGCAGTTTAGTGAGACAGGAAGGTTCACCCCTCCACTTT
>TRBJ2-3|-|-|TRBV28
CASRTPLGRGTDTQYF
TGTGCCAGCAGGACGCCCTTGGGAAGGGGCACAGATACGCAGTATTTT
>TRBJ1-4|many|-|TRBV2
CASSYGGTEKLFF
TGTGCCAGCAGTTACGGAGGAACCGAAAAACTGTTTTTT
>TRBJ1-5|few|-|TRBV19
CASSNRQDSNQPQHF
TGTGCCAGTAGTAACCGACAAGATAGCAATCAGCCCCAGCATTTT
>TRBJ2-1|many|TRBD2|TRBV28
CASSLKRLALGNEQFF
TGTGCCAGCAGTTTAAAGAGACTAGCTCTTGGAAATGAGCAGTTCTTC
>TRBJ1-6|many|-|TRBV28
CASSFNRDGSPLHF
TGTGCCAGCAGTTTCAACAGGGACGGTTCACCCCTCCACTTT
>TRBJ2-3|few|-|TRBV28
CASTQPSTDTQYF
TGTGCCAGCACCCAGCCGAGCACAGATACGCAGTATTTT
>TRBJ2-1|few|-|TRBV28
CASGTSFGYNEQFF
TGTGCCAGCGGGACGAGTTTCGGATACAATGAGCAGTTCTTC
>TRBJ1-6|-|-|TRBV20-1
CSAKTAGSYNSPLHF
TGCAGTGCCAAGACGGCAGGGAGTTATAATTCACCCCTCCACTTT
>TRBJ2-7|many|TRBD1|TRBV20-1
CSGFEGTGIYEQYF
TGCAGTGGTTTTGAAGGGACAGGGATCTACGAGCAGTACTTC
>TRBJ1-1|-|TRBD1|TRBV7-9
CASSEGQEEAFF
TGTGCCAGCAGCGAAGGACAGGAAGAAGCTTTCTTT
>TRBJ2-1|-|TRBD2|TRBV11-2
CASSLETSGGRRLNEQFF
TGTGCCAGCAGCTTAGAGACTAGCGGGGGCCGCCGACTTAATGAGCAGTTCTTC